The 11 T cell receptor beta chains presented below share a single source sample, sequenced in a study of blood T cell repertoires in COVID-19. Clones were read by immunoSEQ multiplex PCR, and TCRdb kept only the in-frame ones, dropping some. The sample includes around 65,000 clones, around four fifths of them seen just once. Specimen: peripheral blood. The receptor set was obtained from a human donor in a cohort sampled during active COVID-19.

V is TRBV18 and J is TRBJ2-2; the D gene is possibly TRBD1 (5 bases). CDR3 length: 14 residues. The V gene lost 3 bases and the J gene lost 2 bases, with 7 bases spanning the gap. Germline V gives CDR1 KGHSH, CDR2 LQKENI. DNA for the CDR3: TGTGCCAGCTCACCCGACAGAAACACCGGGGAGCTGTTTTTT. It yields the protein CASSPDRNTGELFF.

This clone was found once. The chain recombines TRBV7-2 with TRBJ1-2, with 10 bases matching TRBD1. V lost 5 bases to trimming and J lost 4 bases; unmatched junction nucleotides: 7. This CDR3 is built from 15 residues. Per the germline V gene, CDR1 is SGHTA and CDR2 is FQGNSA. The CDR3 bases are TGTGCCAGCAGCCCGGGGACAGGGGCAAGCTATGGCTACACCTTC. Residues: CASSPGTGASYGYTF.

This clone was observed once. CDR3: CASSLTSGGETQYF. The CDR3 DNA is TGCGCCAGCAGCCTGACTAGCGGGGGAGAGACCCAGTACTTC. The genes are TRBV5-1 and TRBJ2-5; 12 bases are a match to TRBD2. Trimming at V came to 4 bases and at J to 4 bases, leaving 2 bases not matched to a gene. From germline, CDR1 is SGHRS and CDR2 YFSETQ. CDR3 length: 14 amino acids.

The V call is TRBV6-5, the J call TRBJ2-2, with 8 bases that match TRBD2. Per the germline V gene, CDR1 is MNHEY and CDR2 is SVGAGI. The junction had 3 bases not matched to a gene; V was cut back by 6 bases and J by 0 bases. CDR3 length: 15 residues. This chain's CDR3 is CASSGGVANTGELFF. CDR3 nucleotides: TGTGCCAGCAGCGGGGGGGTGGCGAACACCGGGGAGCTGTTTTTT.

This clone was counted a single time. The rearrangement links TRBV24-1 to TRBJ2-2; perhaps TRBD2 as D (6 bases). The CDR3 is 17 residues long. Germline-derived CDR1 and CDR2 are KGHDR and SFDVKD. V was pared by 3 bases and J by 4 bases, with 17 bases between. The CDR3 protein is CATSDLRAGPRTGELFF. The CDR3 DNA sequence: TGTGCCACCAGTGATCTGAGGGCGGGACCCCGCACCGGGGAGCTGTTTTTT.

CDR3 sequence reads: CASSSRLAVYNEQFF. The CDR3 coding sequence is TGTGCCAGCAGCTCAAGACTAGCGGTTTACAATGAGCAGTTCTTC. V is TRBV7-2 and J is TRBJ2-1; 9 bases agree with TRBD2. J was trimmed by 4 bases and V by 4 bases; bases with no gene match: 5. The CDR3 runs 15 residues. Looked up from germline, CDR1 is SGHTA and CDR2 is FQGNSA.

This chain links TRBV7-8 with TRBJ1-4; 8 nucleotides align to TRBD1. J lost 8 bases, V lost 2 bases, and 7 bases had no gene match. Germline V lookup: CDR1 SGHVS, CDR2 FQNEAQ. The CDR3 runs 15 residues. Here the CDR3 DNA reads TGTGCCAGCAGCTTAAGTCAGGGGGCGAGGGAAAAACTGTTTTTT. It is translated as CASSLSQGAREKLFF.

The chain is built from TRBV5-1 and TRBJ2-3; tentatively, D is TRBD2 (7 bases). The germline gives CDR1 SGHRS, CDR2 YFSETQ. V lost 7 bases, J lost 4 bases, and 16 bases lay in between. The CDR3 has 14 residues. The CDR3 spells CASVYGGPADTQYF. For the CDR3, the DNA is TGCGCCAGCGTTTACGGGGGGCCCGCAGATACGCAGTATTTT.

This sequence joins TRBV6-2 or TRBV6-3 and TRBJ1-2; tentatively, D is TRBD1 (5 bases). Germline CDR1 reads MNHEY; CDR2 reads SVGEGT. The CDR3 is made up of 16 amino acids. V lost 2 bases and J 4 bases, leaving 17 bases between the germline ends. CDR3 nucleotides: TGTGCCAGCAGTTACCCCTGGGGCGGCTACGGCTATGGCTACACCTTC. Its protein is CASSYPWGGYGYGYTF.

CDR3 protein: CASSRDRSVLGAFSNQPQHF. CDR3 DNA sequence: TGTGCCAGCAGCCGGGACAGGAGTGTTCTCGGGGCCTTTAGCAATCAGCCCCAGCATTTT. The chain couples TRBV6-2 or TRBV6-3 to TRBJ1-5; 8 nucleotides line up with TRBD1. Per germline, CDR1 MNHEY and CDR2 SVGEGT. After removal of 6 bases from V and 0 bases from J, the junction contained 19 bases not matched to a gene. The CDR3 extends over 20 amino acids.

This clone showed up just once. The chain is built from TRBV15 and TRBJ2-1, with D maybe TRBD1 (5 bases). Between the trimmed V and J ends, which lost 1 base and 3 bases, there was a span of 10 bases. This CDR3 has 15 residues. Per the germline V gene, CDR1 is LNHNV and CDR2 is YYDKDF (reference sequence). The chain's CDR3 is CATSRVGAFYNEQFF. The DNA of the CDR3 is TGTGCCACCAGCAGAGTAGGGGCGTTCTACAATGAGCAGTTCTTC. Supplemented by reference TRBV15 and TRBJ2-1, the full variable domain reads DAMVIQNPRYQVTQFGKPVTLSCSQTLNHNVMYWYQQKSSQAPKLLFHYYDKDFNNEADTPDNFQSRRPNTSFCFLDIRSPGLGDTAMYLCATSRVGAFYNEQFFGPGTRLTVL.